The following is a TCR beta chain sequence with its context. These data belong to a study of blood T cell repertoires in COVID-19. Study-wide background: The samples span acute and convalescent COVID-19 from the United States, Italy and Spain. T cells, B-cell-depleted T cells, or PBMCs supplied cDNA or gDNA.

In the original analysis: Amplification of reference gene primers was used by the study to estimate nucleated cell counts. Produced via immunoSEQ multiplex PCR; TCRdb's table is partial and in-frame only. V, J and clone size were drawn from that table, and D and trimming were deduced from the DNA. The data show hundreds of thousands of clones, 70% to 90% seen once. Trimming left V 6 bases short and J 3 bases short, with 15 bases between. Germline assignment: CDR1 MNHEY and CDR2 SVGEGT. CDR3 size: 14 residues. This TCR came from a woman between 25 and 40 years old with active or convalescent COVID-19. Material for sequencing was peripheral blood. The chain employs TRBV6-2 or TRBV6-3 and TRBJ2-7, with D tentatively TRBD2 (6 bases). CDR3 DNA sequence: TGTGCCAGCAGCGGGGACTTCTCTCTCTACGAGCAGTACTTC. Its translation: CASSGDFSLYEQYF.